Listed below are T cell receptor beta chains from one sample, sequenced in a study of T cell responses to AZD1222 COVID-19 vaccine. This table comes from immunoSEQ multiplex PCR, and its TCRdb copy is limited to in-frame clones, with some not included. The sample contains about 110,000 clones, about nine tenths of which appear only once. Here the sequenced sample was peripheral blood, taken on day 0 of AZD1222 vaccination. The receptor source for this set is an adult in good health. Both conserved end residues are part of each CDR3. A D gene is named only where the DNA matches it firmly. Not every row has a clone size; where given, it reads once, few, many or a size class.

cdr3_aa	cdr3_nt	d_call	clone_size	j_call	v_call
CASSATGWVEAFF	TGTGCCAGCAGCGCTACAGGGTGGGTTGAAGCTTTCTTT	NA	once	TRBJ1-1	TRBV9
CASTARRTGTDTQYF	TGTGCCAGTACCGCGAGGAGAACTGGCACAGATACGCAGTATTTT	NA	NA	TRBJ2-3	TRBV19
CASSWGPGGQVQTEAFF	TGTGCCAGCAGTTGGGGCCCAGGGGGACAGGTACAAACTGAAGCTTTCTTT	TRBD1	few	TRBJ1-1	TRBV27
CASGTGGAYEQYF	TGTGCCAGCGGTACAGGGGGCGCCTACGAGCAGTACTTC	TRBD1	NA	TRBJ2-7	TRBV18
CASSNGNTIYF	TGTGCCAGCAGTAACGGAAACACCATATATTTT	NA	NA	TRBJ1-3	TRBV12-3/TRBV12-4
CASSAPSSPGNTIYF	TGTGCCAGCAGCGCCCCGTCTAGCCCTGGAAACACCATATATTTT	NA	NA	TRBJ1-3	TRBV7-9
CAWSTETNSNQPQHF	TGTGCCTGGAGTACAGAGACTAATTCTAATCAGCCCCAGCATTTT	NA	NA	TRBJ1-5	TRBV30
CASSSDRGWYNEQFF	TGTGCCAGCAGCTCTGACAGGGGATGGTACAATGAGCAGTTCTTC	TRBD1	NA	TRBJ2-1	TRBV7-9
CASRAGLRETQYF	TGTGCCAGCAGGGCGGGACTTCGGGAGACCCAGTACTTC	NA	NA	TRBJ2-5	TRBV3-1/TRBV3-2
CASMVVGKESGNTIYF	TGTGCCAGTATGGTGGTGGGCAAAGAGTCTGGAAACACCATATATTTT	NA	NA	TRBJ1-3	TRBV19
CASSNQGAYEQYF	TGTGCCAGCAGCAACCAGGGGGCCTACGAGCAGTACTTC	TRBD1	few	TRBJ2-7	TRBV14
CASSNNSGGNTEAFF	TGTGCCAGCAGCAACAACAGCGGCGGGAACACTGAAGCTTTCTTT	NA	NA	TRBJ1-1	TRBV7-9
CASSYRDRITEAFF	TGTGCCAGCAGCTACAGGGACCGTATTACTGAAGCTTTCTTT	NA	NA	TRBJ1-1	TRBV7-9
CASSSRTDYYSGYTF	TGTGCCAGCAGCTCACGGACCGATTACTACTCTGGCTACACCTTC	NA	NA	TRBJ1-2	TRBV11-2
CASSLVGSVEAFF	TGTGCCAGCAGCTTAGTCGGATCAGTAGAAGCTTTCTTT	NA	NA	TRBJ1-1	TRBV5-6
CASSLAWNRSSGNTIYF	TGTGCCAGCAGCTTGGCCTGGAACAGGAGCTCTGGAAACACCATATATTTT	NA	NA	TRBJ1-3	TRBV5-6
CASSSAGQGFASYEQYF	TGTGCCAGCAGCTCGGCGGGACAGGGTTTCGCCTCCTACGAGCAGTACTTC	TRBD1	NA	TRBJ2-7	TRBV11-2
CATSDGQGGTYNEQFF	TGTGCCACCAGTGATGGGCAGGGGGGGACCTACAATGAGCAGTTCTTC	NA	NA	TRBJ2-1	TRBV24-1
CASSVGDISTGELFF	TGTGCCAGCAGCGTAGGTGACATCTCGACCGGGGAGCTGTTTTTT	NA	NA	TRBJ2-2	TRBV9
CATSDNRVNQPQHF	TGTGCCACCAGTGATAACAGGGTCAATCAGCCCCAGCATTTT	NA	NA	TRBJ1-5	TRBV24-1
CASRDRGTDTQYF	TGTGCCAGCCGGGACAGGGGTACAGATACGCAGTATTTT	TRBD1	NA	TRBJ2-3	TRBV19
CASSLLRTGLDGYTF	TGTGCCAGCAGCTTACTAAGAACGGGACTTGATGGCTACACCTTC	NA	once	TRBJ1-2	TRBV7-9
CASSSTGIYTEAFF	TGTGCCAGCAGCTCGACAGGGATATACACTGAAGCTTTCTTT	TRBD1	NA	TRBJ1-1	TRBV7-9
CASSLRDNYGYTF	TGTGCCAGCAGCTTACGGGACAACTATGGCTACACCTTC	NA	few	TRBJ1-2	TRBV3-1/TRBV3-2
CASSITSASYDEQFF	TGTGCCAGCAGCATAACTAGTGCCTCATACGATGAGCAGTTCTTC	NA	few	TRBJ2-1	TRBV7-7
CASKDRAETEAFF	TGTGCCAGCAAGGACAGGGCGGAGACTGAAGCTTTCTTT	TRBD1	NA	TRBJ1-1	TRBV27
CASSSQGANEKLFF	TGTGCCAGCAGTTCACAGGGGGCTAATGAAAAACTGTTTTTT	TRBD1	NA	TRBJ1-4	TRBV6-5
CASRTLTSTNEKLFF	TGTGCCAGTAGAACCTTAACCTCAACTAATGAAAAACTGTTTTTT	NA	NA	TRBJ1-4	TRBV19
CASRPGQAYEQYF	TGTGCCAGCAGACCGGGACAAGCCTACGAGCAGTACTTC	NA	NA	TRBJ2-7	TRBV27
CATRQGGYEQYF	TGTGCCACTCGCCAGGGAGGCTACGAGCAGTACTTC	NA	NA	TRBJ2-7	TRBV10-3
CASSAGRNTEAFF	TGTGCCAGCTCGGCTGGGAGGAACACTGAAGCTTTCTTT	NA	few	TRBJ1-1	TRBV18
CASSTQGLGQPQHF	TGCGCCAGCAGCACACAGGGTCTGGGTCAGCCCCAGCATTTT	NA	NA	TRBJ1-5	TRBV5-1
CASSLGLTGPNGYTF	TGCGCCAGCAGCTTGGGTTTGACAGGGCCTAATGGCTACACCTTC	TRBD1	NA	TRBJ1-2	TRBV5-1
CASSSDALYNEQFF	TGTGCCAGCAGTTCGGACGCGCTCTACAATGAGCAGTTCTTC	NA	NA	TRBJ2-1	TRBV27
CASSTGSTGELFF	TGTGCCAGCTCAACGGGGAGTACCGGGGAGCTGTTTTTT	NA	NA	TRBJ2-2	TRBV18
CASNLLAGTYEQYF	TGTGCCAGCAATTTACTAGCGGGAACCTACGAGCAGTACTTC	TRBD2	NA	TRBJ2-7	TRBV2
CASSFDRQGNTIYF	TGTGCCAGCAGCTTTGACAGGCAGGGAAACACCATATATTTT	NA	NA	TRBJ1-3	TRBV7-9
CATSEFRGSKGKLFF	TGTGCCACCAGTGAGTTCAGGGGGAGTAAGGGAAAACTGTTTTTT	TRBD1	NA	TRBJ1-4	TRBV24-1
CASSPRLDAGGPQHF	TGTGCCAGCAGCCCCCGGCTAGACGCAGGCGGACCCCAGCATTTT	NA	NA	TRBJ1-5	TRBV7-9
CASSLRGDSYNEQFF	TGCGCCAGCAGCTTGCGGGGAGACTCCTACAATGAGCAGTTCTTC	NA	NA	TRBJ2-1	TRBV5-1
CASNQLRGATNEKLFF	TGTGCCAGTAACCAGTTAAGGGGTGCAACTAATGAAAAACTGTTTTTT	NA	NA	TRBJ1-4	TRBV19
CASSLGRLARGEQYF	TGTGCCAGCAGCTTGGGGCGACTAGCGAGGGGCGAGCAGTACTTC	TRBD2	NA	TRBJ2-7	TRBV5-4
CASSLLESSYEQYF	TGTGCCAGCAGCTTATTGGAGAGCTCCTACGAGCAGTACTTC	NA	NA	TRBJ2-7	TRBV7-8
CASSESGEEGQPQHF	TGTGCCAGCAGTGAGTCGGGAGAAGAAGGGCAGCCCCAGCATTTT	NA	NA	TRBJ1-5	TRBV25-1
CSVGGVAEKLFF	TGCAGCGTGGGGGGGGTCGCTGAAAAACTGTTTTTT	NA	NA	TRBJ1-4	TRBV29-1
CASSLMAGGLADTQYF	TGTGCCAGCAGTTTAATGGCGGGGGGGCTGGCAGATACGCAGTATTTT	TRBD2	NA	TRBJ2-3	TRBV27
CASRDRWNTEAFF	TGCGCCAGCCGGGACAGATGGAACACTGAAGCTTTCTTT	TRBD1	NA	TRBJ1-1	TRBV10-1